The clone carrying this T cell receptor beta chain came up once. Other DNA sequences in the same sample also yield this CDR3. This sample was included in a study of blood T cell repertoires in COVID-19. Trimming stripped 2 bases from V and 2 bases from J, with 9 bases between. The CDR3 has 14 amino acids. From germline, CDR1 is SGHRS and CDR2 YFSETQ. Source study methods: Researchers report that nucleated cell counts were estimated from reference gene primer amplification. TCRdb keeps only in-frame clones here, not all; method: immunoSEQ multiplex PCR. The V and J calls and clone size were taken over from that table, and D and trimming were inferred from the DNA. The data show some 130,000 clones, over 70% seen once.

The chain joins TRBV5-1 to TRBJ2-3; D gene unclear. This clonotype originated in a human donor in a cohort sampled during active COVID-19. The material sequenced was peripheral blood. This CDR3 is CASSLSAITDTQYF. DNA of the CDR3: TGCGCCAGCAGCTTATCAGCGATCACAGATACGCAGTATTTT.